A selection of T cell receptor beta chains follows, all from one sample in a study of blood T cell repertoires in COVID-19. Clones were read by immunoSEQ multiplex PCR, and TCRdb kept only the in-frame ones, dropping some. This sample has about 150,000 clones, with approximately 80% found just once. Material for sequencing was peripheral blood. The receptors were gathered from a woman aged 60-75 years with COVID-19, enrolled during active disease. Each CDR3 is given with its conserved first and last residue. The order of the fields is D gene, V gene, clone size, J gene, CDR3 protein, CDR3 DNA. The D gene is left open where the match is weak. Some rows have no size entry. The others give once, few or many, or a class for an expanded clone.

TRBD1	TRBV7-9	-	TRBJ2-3	CASSLYRGMTDTQYF	TGTGCCAGCAGCTTATACAGGGGGATGACAGATACGCAGTATTTT
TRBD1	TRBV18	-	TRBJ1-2	CASSPPGQGAKISGYTF	TGTGCCAGCTCACCCCCGGGACAGGGGGCGAAAATAAGTGGCTACACCTTC
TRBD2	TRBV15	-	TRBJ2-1	CATRSRTMGLAGEQFF	TGTGCCACCAGGTCGCGGACAATGGGACTAGCGGGAGAGCAGTTCTTC
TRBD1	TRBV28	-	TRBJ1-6	CASSPGTGGSPLHF	TGTGCCAGCAGTCCCGGGACAGGAGGATCACCCCTCCACTTT
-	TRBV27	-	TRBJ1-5	CASSLRPDRLNQPQHF	TGTGCCAGCAGTTTGAGGCCAGACAGGCTTAATCAGCCCCAGCATTTT
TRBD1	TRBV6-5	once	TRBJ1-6	CASGLGQGNSPLHF	TGTGCCAGCGGATTGGGACAGGGCAATTCACCCCTCCACTTT
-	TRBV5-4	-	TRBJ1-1	CASSLPGHWSTEAFF	TGTGCCAGCAGCTTGCCGGGACACTGGTCAACTGAAGCTTTCTTT
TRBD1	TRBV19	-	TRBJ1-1	CASKPTGEVNTEAFF	TGTGCCAGTAAACCGACAGGGGAGGTGAACACTGAAGCTTTCTTT
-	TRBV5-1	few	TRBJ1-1	CASSSGWGRSTEAFF	TGCGCCAGCAGCTCGGGGTGGGGGAGGAGCACTGAAGCTTTCTTT
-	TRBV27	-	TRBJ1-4	CASSLRQFQGEKLFF	TGTGCCAGCAGCCTCCGACAGTTCCAGGGGGAAAAACTGTTTTTT
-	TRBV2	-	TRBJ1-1	CASRAGRMNTEAFF	TGTGCCAGCAGGGCAGGGCGGATGAACACTGAAGCTTTCTTT
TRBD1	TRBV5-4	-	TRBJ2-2	CASSLVDRVNGELFF	TGTGCCAGCAGCTTGGTGGACAGGGTAAACGGGGAGCTGTTTTTT
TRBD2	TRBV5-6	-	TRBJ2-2	CASSLVRGGRTGELFF	TGTGCCAGCAGCTTGGTGCGGGGGGGCCGAACCGGGGAGCTGTTTTTT
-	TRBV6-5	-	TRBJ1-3	CASSSLSGSGNTIYF	TGTGCCAGCAGTTCCCTTTCAGGCTCTGGAAACACCATATATTTT
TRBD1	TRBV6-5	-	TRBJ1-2	CASRLTGAYGYTF	TGTGCCAGCAGACTTACAGGGGCCTATGGCTACACCTTC
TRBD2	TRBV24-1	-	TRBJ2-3	CATSDGTSGTDTQYF	TGTGCCACCAGTGATGGGACTAGCGGCACAGATACGCAGTATTTT
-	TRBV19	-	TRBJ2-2	CASSIGRAGELFF	TGTGCCAGTAGTATAGGGAGGGCCGGGGAGCTGTTTTTT